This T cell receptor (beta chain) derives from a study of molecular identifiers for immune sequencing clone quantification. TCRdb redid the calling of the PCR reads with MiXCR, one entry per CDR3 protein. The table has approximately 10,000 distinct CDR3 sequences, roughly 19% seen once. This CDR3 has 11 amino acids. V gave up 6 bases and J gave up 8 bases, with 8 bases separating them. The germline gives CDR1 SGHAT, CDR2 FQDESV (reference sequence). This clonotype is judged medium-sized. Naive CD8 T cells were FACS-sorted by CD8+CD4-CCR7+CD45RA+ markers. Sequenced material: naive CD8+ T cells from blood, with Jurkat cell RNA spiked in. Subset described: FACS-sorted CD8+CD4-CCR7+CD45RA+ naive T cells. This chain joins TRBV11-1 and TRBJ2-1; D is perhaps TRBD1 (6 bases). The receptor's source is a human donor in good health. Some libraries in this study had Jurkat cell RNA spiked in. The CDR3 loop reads CASSWGHEQFF. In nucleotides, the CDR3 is TGTGCCAGCAGTTGGGGGCATGAGCAGTTCTTC.